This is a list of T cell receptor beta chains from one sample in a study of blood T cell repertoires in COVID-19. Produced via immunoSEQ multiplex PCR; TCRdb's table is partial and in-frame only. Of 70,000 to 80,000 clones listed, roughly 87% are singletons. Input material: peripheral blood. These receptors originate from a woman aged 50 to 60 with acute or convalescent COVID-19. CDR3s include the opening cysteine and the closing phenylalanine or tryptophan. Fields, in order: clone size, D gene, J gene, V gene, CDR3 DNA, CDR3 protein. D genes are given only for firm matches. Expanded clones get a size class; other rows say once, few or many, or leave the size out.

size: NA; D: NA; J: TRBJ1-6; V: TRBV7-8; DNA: TGTGCCAGCAGCTCGATAAAGGGCCCCCGGGAAAATTGGACCCTCCACTTT; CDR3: CASSSIKGPRENWTLHF
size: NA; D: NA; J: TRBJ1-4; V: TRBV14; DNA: TGTGCCAGCGCTGGTACAGGGTGGGATGAACTGTTTTTT; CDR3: CASAGTGWDELFF
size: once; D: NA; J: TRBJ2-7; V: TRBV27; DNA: TGTGCCACCCTTGGAATCGACGGAGCCGGTGGCGAGCAGTACTTC; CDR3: CATLGIDGAGGEQYF
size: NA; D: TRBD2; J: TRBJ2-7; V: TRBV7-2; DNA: TGTGCCAGCAGTCAAGGAGGACTAGCGGGGTATTCGGGCTACGAGCAGTACTTC; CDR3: CASSQGGLAGYSGYEQYF
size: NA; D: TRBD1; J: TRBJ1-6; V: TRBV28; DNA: TGTGCCAGCCACAGGGGCATTGCGGCACCCCTCCACTTT; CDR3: CASHRGIAAPLHF
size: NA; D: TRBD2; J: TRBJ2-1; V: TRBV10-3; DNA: TGTGCCATCAGTGCGACAGGGACTAGCGGATCCTACAATGAGCAGTTCTTC; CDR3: CAISATGTSGSYNEQFF
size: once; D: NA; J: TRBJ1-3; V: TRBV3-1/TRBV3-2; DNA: TGTGCCAGCTCCACAGTCTCTGGAAACACCATATATTTT; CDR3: CASSTVSGNTIYF
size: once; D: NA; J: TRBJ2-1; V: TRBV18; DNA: TGTGCCAGCTCACCCGTTACAGATGAGCAGTTCTTC; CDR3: CASSPVTDEQFF
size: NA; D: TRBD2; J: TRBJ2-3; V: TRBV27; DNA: TGTGCCAGCAGTTTAGCGGGGGGGCCAGATACGCAGTATTTT; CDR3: CASSLAGGPDTQYF
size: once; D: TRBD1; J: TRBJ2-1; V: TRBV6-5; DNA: TGTGCCAGCAGTTTCACCGGGACAGGGGCGAGTGAGCAGTTCTTC; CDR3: CASSFTGTGASEQFF
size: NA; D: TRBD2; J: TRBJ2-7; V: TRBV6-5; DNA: TGTGCCAGCAGTCCTAGCGGCCGACTCTACGAGCAGTACTTC; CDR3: CASSPSGRLYEQYF